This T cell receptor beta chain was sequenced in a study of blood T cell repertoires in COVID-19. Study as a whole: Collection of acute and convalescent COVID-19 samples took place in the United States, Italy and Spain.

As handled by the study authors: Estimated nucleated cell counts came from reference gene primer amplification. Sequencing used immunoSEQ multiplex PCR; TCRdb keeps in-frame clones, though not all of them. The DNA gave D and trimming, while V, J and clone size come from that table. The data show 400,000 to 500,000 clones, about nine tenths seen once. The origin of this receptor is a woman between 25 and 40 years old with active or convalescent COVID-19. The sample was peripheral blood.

Here the CDR3 DNA reads TGCGCCAGCAGCCAGCCAGACAGGACGCCCCTCCACTTT. Amino acid sequence: CASSQPDRTPLHF. The gene calls are TRBV4-1 and TRBJ1-6, with TRBD1 as a possible D gene (6 bases). The V gene's germline CDR1 is MGHRA and CDR2 YSYEKL. V was trimmed by 3 bases and J by 13 bases, leaving 13 bases between them. There are 13 residues in the CDR3.